This T cell receptor (beta chain) was retrieved from a study of blood T cells in healthy people across ages. V lost 5 bases and J lost 3, with 14 bases in between. CDR1 and CDR2 from the germline V gene are DFQATT and SNEGSKA (reference sequence). This CDR3 spans 14 amino acids. Primers used in a second PCR of roughly 6 to 12 cycles were a sample-barcoded 5' primer and a J-beta primer mix. TCRdb reprocessed the 5' RACE reads with MiXCR, giving one entry per CDR3 protein. Of hundreds of thousands of distinct CDR3 sequences listed, 58% are singletons. The sequence derives from a man in his fifties or sixties in good health. The sample comprised blood. The rearrangement joins TRBV20-1 to TRBJ1-5; perhaps TRBD1 as D (5 bases). The CDR3 is CSALPPGDNQPQHF. CDR3 DNA sequence: TGCAGTGCTCTCCCCCCGGGGGACAATCAGCCCCAGCATTTT.